The 23 T cell receptor beta chains in this list originate from one sample, sequenced in a study of radiotherapy plus CTLA-4 blockade in lung cancer (dated by TCRdb to 2016 to 2018). Libraries were made using the immunoSEQ multiplex PCR assay. TCRdb took over this immuneACCESS table, retaining in-frame rearrangements with V and J assigned. Such tables are incomplete; in checked studies, under half of the missing clones stem from an unresolved V gene, and the remainder is unexplained. Across this sample there are 56,000 or so clones, with 70% to 85% seen only once. The ten biggest clones cover about 2.9% of the sample. The sample was peripheral blood, taken from a patient treated with radiotherapy plus ipilimumab. These receptors came from a human donor with non-small cell lung cancer who had a partial response to radiotherapy plus ipilimumab.

J is TRBJ2-2 and V is TRBV6-1; 7 bases are a match to TRBD1. CDR1 is MNHNS, CDR2 SASEGT, per germline. CDR3 length: 14 amino acids. Trimming removed 8 bases from V and 6 bases from J; junction bases left unmatched: 9. The CDR3 bases are TGTGCCAGCTCCGAACAGGGGCCGCCCGGGGAGCTGTTTTTT. This gives the protein CASSEQGPPGELFF.

The chain couples TRBV7-2 to TRBJ2-7; D perhaps matches TRBD1 (5 bases). The germline V and J ends were trimmed by 1 base and 0 bases, with 10 bases remaining between them. Per germline, CDR1 SGHTA and CDR2 FQGNSA. This CDR3 comprises 15 residues. As DNA, the CDR3 is TGTGCCAGCAGCTTAGTTCCGACAGACTCCTACGAGCAGTACTTC. This sequence encodes CASSLVPTDSYEQYF.

This clone was seen a handful of times. The CDR3 DNA reads TGCGCCAGCAGTTCCGGGGGCACAGATACGCAGTATTTT. Its protein is CASSSGGTDTQYF. V is TRBV5-1 and J is TRBJ2-3; TRBD2 is a possible D gene (5 bases). The CDR3 length is 13 residues. CDR1 is SGHRS, CDR2 YFSETQ, per germline. Between the trimmed V and J ends, which lost 5 bases and 1 base, there was a span of 8 bases.

The V call is TRBV19, the J call TRBJ1-5; 7 positions match TRBD1. Looked up from germline, CDR1 is LNHDA and CDR2 is SQIVND (reference sequence). This CDR3 is 15 amino acids long. With 6 bases clipped from V and 2 bases from J, the junction kept 7 bases outside the gene matches. The CDR3, as DNA: TGTGCCAGTAGACGGACAGGTATCGGCAATCAGCCCCAGCATTTT. Amino acids: CASRRTGIGNQPQHF. The full variable domain, with the rest looked up from reference TRBV19 and TRBJ1-5, is DGGITQSPKYLFRKEGQNVTLSCEQNLNHDAMYWYRQDPGQGLRLIYYSQIVNDFQKGDIAEGYSVSREKKESFPLTVTSAQKNPTAFYLCASRRTGIGNQPQHFGDGTRLSIL.

The chain recombines TRBV5-6 with TRBJ1-6; TRBD1 matches 7 bases. Germline-derived CDR1 and CDR2 are SGHDT and YYEEEE. The CDR3 has 16 residues. V gave up 4 bases and J gave up 7 bases; unmatched junction bases: 11. The CDR3 bases are TGTGCCAGCAGCCTGATTATCGGGACAGTAAATTCACCCCTCCACTTT. Translation: CASSLIIGTVNSPLHF.

This clone was found a few times. The V gene is TRBV7-9, the J gene TRBJ1-4; 8 bases agree with TRBD1. The ends lost 1 base at V and 5 bases at J; junction bases unmatched: 6. Germline CDR1 SEHNR, CDR2 FQNEAQ (reference sequence). The CDR3 totals 16 residues. As DNA, the CDR3 is TGTGCCAGCAGCTTAGAAGGGCCAGGGGGCAATGAAAAACTGTTTTTT. This gives the protein CASSLEGPGGNEKLFF.

This clone has more than one count but fewer than ten. The chain couples TRBV29-1 to TRBJ1-2; 7 bases map to TRBD1. Germline V lookup: CDR1 SQVTM, CDR2 ANQGSEA. Germline trimming cut 3 bases from V and 4 bases from J; bases unmatched to any gene: 8. The CDR3 extends over 14 amino acids. The CDR3 sequence: CSVEARTGIYGYTF. In DNA, the CDR3 is TGCAGCGTTGAGGCCCGGACAGGAATCTATGGCTACACCTTC.

DNA for the CDR3: TGTGCCAGTAGTAAGGAGGGTTGGGGCGGCTACACCTTC. Protein product: CASSKEGWGGYTF. The J gene is TRBJ1-2, the V gene TRBV19; TRBD1 might be the D (5 bases). Trimming cost V 4 bases and J 8 bases, with 14 bases left between them. The CDR3 has 13 residues. The germline V gene encodes CDR1 LNHDA and CDR2 SQIVND (reference sequence). The whole variable domain, remainder taken from reference TRBV19 and TRBJ1-2, is DGGITQSPKYLFRKEGQNVTLSCEQNLNHDAMYWYRQDPGQGLRLIYYSQIVNDFQKGDIAEGYSVSREKKESFPLTVTSAQKNPTAFYLCASSKEGWGGYTFGSGTRLTVV.

The rearrangement links TRBV29-1 to TRBJ1-1; 8 bases are shared with TRBD1. V gave up 6 bases and J gave up 3 bases; unmatched junction bases: 12. The CDR3 runs 15 residues. The V gene's germline CDR1 is SQVTM and CDR2 ANQGSEA. The CDR3 region has the DNA TGCAGCGTCGGCCAGGGGGCCCCACTGCACACTGAAGCTTTCTTT. This translates into CSVGQGAPLHTEAFF. Based on the CDR3 plus reference TRBV29-1 and TRBJ1-1, the full variable domain is SAVISQKPSRDICQRGTSLTIQCQVDSQVTMMFWYRQQPGQSLTLIATANQGSEATYESGFVIDKFPISRPNLTFSTLTVSNMSPEDSSIYLCSVGQGAPLHTEAFFGQGTRLTVV.

The chain links TRBV9 to TRBJ1-6; D gene unclear. Between the trimmed V and J ends, which lost 4 bases and 8 bases, there was a span of 16 bases. Germline CDR1 and CDR2: SGDLS and YYNGEE. This CDR3 is 15 amino acids long. This chain's CDR3 is CASSPRAGLDSPLHF. The CDR3 bases are TGTGCCAGCAGCCCCAGAGCAGGATTGGATTCACCCCTCCACTTT.

This chain links TRBV5-1 with TRBJ2-2; D unclear. Trimming pared 0 bases from V and 1 base from J, leaving 7 bases between. CDR1 is SGHRS and CDR2 is YFSETQ in the germline V gene. This CDR3 is built from 15 residues. The CDR3 coding sequence is TGCGCCAGCAGCTTGGGGGCCGTGAACACCGGGGAGCTGTTTTTT. Its translation is CASSLGAVNTGELFF.

The V gene is TRBV5-1, the J gene TRBJ2-2, with a tentative D call TRBD1 (5 bases). CDR3 length: 13 amino acids. Trimming stripped 4 bases from V and 4 bases from J, with 8 bases between. CDR1 is SGHRS and CDR2 is YFSETQ in the germline V gene. The CDR3 sequence: CASSETVTGELFF. CDR3 coding DNA: TGCGCCAGCAGCGAGACAGTCACCGGGGAGCTGTTTTTT. Full variable domain (remainder filled in from reference TRBV5-1 and TRBJ2-2): KAGVTQTPRYLIKTRGQQVTLSCSPISGHRSVSWYQQTPGQGLQFLFEYFSETQRNKGNFPGRFSGRQFSNSRSEMNVSTLELGDSALYLCASSETVTGELFFGEGSRLTVL.

This chain uses TRBV9 with TRBJ2-2, with 7 bases that match TRBD1. The ends lost 3 bases at V and 5 bases at J; junction bases unmatched: 7. Germline-derived CDR1 and CDR2 are SGDLS and YYNGEE. The length of the CDR3 is 15 residues. In DNA, the CDR3 is TGTGCCAGCAGCGCGGGACAGTCTAGGACCGGGGAGCTGTTTTTT. Its translation is CASSAGQSRTGELFF.

The genes are TRBV9 and TRBJ2-3, with D tentatively TRBD2 (6 bases). V was cut by 6 bases and J by 2 bases, with 16 bases left in between. This CDR3 comprises 15 residues. Germline V lookup: CDR1 SGDLS, CDR2 YYNGEE. CDR3 coding DNA: TGTGCCAGCACCCAAGGCGGGGCTTTCACAGATACGCAGTATTTT. It is translated as CASTQGGAFTDTQYF.

The chain employs TRBV6-5 and TRBJ1-6; 9 bases map to TRBD1. Germline V CDR1 and CDR2: MNHEY, SVGAGI. V lost 5 bases and J lost 8; bases outside the gene matches: 4. The CDR3 contains 14 residues. The CDR3 loop is CASSVDRGDSPLHF. The CDR3 DNA is TGTGCCAGCAGTGTGGACAGGGGAGATTCACCCCTCCACTTT.

The chain employs TRBV7-2 and TRBJ1-1; 7 bases align to TRBD1. This CDR3 is built from 13 residues. The germline gives CDR1 SGHTA, CDR2 FQGNSA. The trim removed 4 bases at V and 7 bases at J, leaving 6 bases unmatched. Written as DNA, the CDR3 is TGTGCCAGCAGCTCGATATACAGGGGTGAAGCTTTCTTT. Encoded protein: CASSSIYRGEAFF.

The chain joins TRBV2 to TRBJ2-7; 9 nucleotides align to TRBD2. CDR3 size: 14 residues. V lost 4 bases to trimming and J lost 6 bases; unmatched junction nucleotides: 7. From germline, CDR1 is SNHLY and CDR2 FYNNEI. CDR3 amino acids: CASSVVASGAEQYF. CDR3 DNA: TGTGCCAGCAGTGTAGTAGCTAGCGGGGCCGAGCAGTACTTC.

The chain uses TRBV27 and TRBJ2-5, with 9 nucleotides matching TRBD2. The J call is uncertain, as TRBJ2-7 better fits the DNA end. Germline assignment: CDR1 MNHEY and CDR2 SMNVEV (reference sequence). The CDR3 contains 14 residues. DNA of the CDR3: TGTGCCAGCAGTTCAGGCGGGGGGGCTTACGAGCAGTACTTC. Translated, it gives CASSSGGGAYEQYF.

The genes are TRBV5-1 and TRBJ1-1; 9 bases align to TRBD1. After removal of 0 bases from V and 6 bases from J, the junction contained 6 bases not matched to a gene. This CDR3 has 15 amino acids. Germline V lookup: CDR1 SGHRS, CDR2 YFSETQ. The CDR3 region is CASSLAGTGTAEAFF. CDR3 DNA: TGCGCCAGCAGCTTGGCCGGGACAGGGACAGCTGAAGCTTTCTTT.

This clone was seen only once. The chain uses TRBV7-9 and TRBJ1-6; D is perhaps TRBD1 (6 bases). This CDR3 is 14 amino acids long. The ends were cut back, 3 bases at V and 7 bases at J, with 10 bases in the middle. Germline V gene sequence: CDR1 SEHNR, CDR2 FQNEAQ (reference sequence). The CDR3, as DNA: TGTGCCAGCAGCTTGGGGGCAGAGAATTCACCCCTCCACTTT. It codes for CASSLGAENSPLHF. The complete variable domain, with remaining parts taken from reference TRBV7-9 and TRBJ1-6, reads DTGVSQNPRHKITKRGQNVTFRCDPISEHNRLYWYRQTLGQGPEFLTYFQNEAQLEKSRLLSDRFSAERPKGSFSTLEIQRTEQGDSAMYLCASSLGAENSPLHFGNGTRLTVT.

The gene calls are TRBV5-1 and TRBJ1-5, with D possibly TRBD1 on 5 matching bases. Germline V lookup: CDR1 SGHRS, CDR2 YFSETQ. V was trimmed by 0 bases and J by 11 bases, leaving 15 bases between them. The CDR3 is made up of 14 amino acids. Here the CDR3 reads CASSLASGGNSQHF. CDR3 DNA: TGCGCCAGCAGCTTGGCTTCCGGGGGAAACTCCCAGCATTTT. Full variable domain (rest looked up from reference TRBV5-1 and TRBJ1-5): KAGVTQTPRYLIKTRGQQVTLSCSPISGHRSVSWYQQTPGQGLQFLFEYFSETQRNKGNFPGRFSGRQFSNSRSEMNVSTLELGDSALYLCASSLASGGNSQHFGDGTRLSIL.

In its sample, this clone was seen a few times. V usage is TRBV6-1 and J usage is TRBJ2-2; TRBD2 aligns across 8 bases. With 7 bases clipped from V and 0 bases from J, the junction kept 1 base outside the gene matches. There are 14 residues in the CDR3. The germline V gene has CDR1 MNHNS and CDR2 SASEGT. CDR3 nucleotides: TGTGCCAGCACACTAGCGGCGAACACCGGGGAGCTGTTTTTT. Its translation is CASTLAANTGELFF.

This clone was observed a handful of times. V is TRBV10-3 and J is TRBJ2-3, with TRBD2 matching 8 bases. CDR3 size: 23 residues. Germline lookup yields CDR1 ENHRY and CDR2 SYGVKD. The V segment lost 0 bases and the J segment 4 bases; nucleotides outside the gene matches: 27. The DNA for the CDR3 is TGTGCCATCAGTGAGTCGAGGGTCGGTTTGGGGCGGGGGGCTACTAGCGACGCAGATACGCAGTATTTT. As protein: CAISESRVGLGRGATSDADTQYF.